These T cell receptor beta chains were read from a single sample in a study of shared clonotypes between healthy human individuals. The protocol was immunoSEQ multiplex PCR, while the TCRdb copy is restricted to in-frame clones and leaves out a portion. The top ten hold 0.36% of the sample, which has 2 million to 3 million clones, more than 85% seen once. The sequencing input was naive CD4+ T cells from PBMCs. The receptor source for this set is a man between 18 and 35 years old in good health. Some clones in this sample may be carry-over from other donors' samples. The conserved cysteine and the conserved F or W are not part of the CDR3 here. D genes are given only for firm matches. The listing skips clone size in some rows; elsewhere it reads once, few, many or a size class.

NA	TRBV11-2	NA	TRBJ1-2	ASSLAGTGGYT
NA	TRBV6-6	NA	TRBJ2-4	ASSSAIQNIQY
NA	TRBV5-1	NA	TRBJ1-1	ASSLEEGTEAF
TRBD2	TRBV11-3	once	TRBJ2-3	ASSGTSRSDTQY
TRBD2	TRBV7-3	NA	TRBJ2-7	ASSPGLAVSEQY
NA	TRBV9	NA	TRBJ2-3	ASSTRGVSTDTQY
NA	TRBV6-1	NA	NA	AGRDGGSYEQY
NA	TRBV6-4	NA	TRBJ1-5	ASAPGRTRQPQH
NA	TRBV7-2	few	TRBJ1-1	ASSLPAYTEAF
NA	TRBV30	NA	TRBJ2-7	AWSDQQGYNEQY
TRBD2	TRBV2	NA	NA	ASSERIGGALSYEQY
NA	TRBV28	NA	TRBJ2-1	ASSLIGHWKGYNEQF
NA	TRBV7-2	NA	TRBJ1-1	ASSLGAITEAF
NA	TRBV6-1	NA	TRBJ2-3	ASSDWGRESPDTQY
NA	TRBV2	NA	TRBJ1-5	ASSVRGNQPQH
TRBD1	TRBV6-5	NA	TRBJ1-1	ASSAGGQGRVAF
NA	TRBV5-1	NA	TRBJ2-7	ASSLSPPGVGYEQY
NA	TRBV30	NA	TRBJ2-3	AWVSRAGDTQY
TRBD1	TRBV4-3	once	TRBJ1-2	ASSQGVQGASGYT
NA	TRBV10-3	NA	TRBJ1-5	AISEGTNSNQPQH
NA	TRBV5-4	NA	TRBJ2-7	ASRRDFLSYEQY
NA	TRBV7-2	NA	TRBJ2-5	ASSLGPKETQY
TRBD1	TRBV5-1	NA	TRBJ1-1	ASSLAPGTGGGGTEAF
NA	TRBV2	NA	TRBJ2-6	ATDPSGAGANVLT
NA	TRBV14	few	TRBJ1-1	ASSQQAGSTEAF
NA	TRBV19	NA	TRBJ2-1	ASSIGGLNEQF
NA	TRBV7-2	NA	TRBJ1-3	ASSSQRDTIY
NA	TRBV6-1	NA	TRBJ1-2	ASSEKGGAYGYT
NA	TRBV7-2	NA	TRBJ2-3	ASSLDLETQY